The 9 T cell receptor beta chains below were found in one sample sequenced in a study of immune evolution from preneoplasia to lung adenocarcinoma. Data came from immunoSEQ multiplex PCR; TCRdb stores just in-frame clones and leaves some out. The sample yields several thousand clones, around 86% seen once. Sample: FFPE invasive lung adenocarcinoma tissue. Receptors were obtained from a person aged 55 to 70 with lung adenocarcinoma.

The chain couples TRBV15 to TRBJ2-2, with no clear D. The CDR3 totals 17 residues. Deletions cut 8 bases from V and 1 base from J, with 20 bases between. CDR1 and CDR2 (germline): LNHNV, YYDKDF (reference sequence). The CDR3 region is CATAPNPDGWNTGELFF. For the CDR3, the DNA is TGTGCCACCGCACCTAACCCGGACGGGTGGAACACCGGGGAGCTGTTTTTT. Full variable domain (rest looked up from reference TRBV15 and TRBJ2-2): DAMVIQNPRYQVTQFGKPVTLSCSQTLNHNVMYWYQQKSSQAPKLLFHYYDKDFNNEADTPDNFQSRRPNTSFCFLDIRSPGLGDTAMYLCATAPNPDGWNTGELFFGEGSRLTVL.

The chain combines TRBV5-4 with TRBJ2-2, with D possibly matching TRBD2 (6 bases). V was pared by 1 base and J by 3 bases, with 7 bases between. CDR1 and CDR2 (germline): SGHNT, YYREEE (reference sequence). There are 14 residues in the CDR3. DNA of the CDR3: TGTGCCAGCAGCTTGTCTAGCGACACCGGGGAGCTGTTTTTT. Translation: CASSLSSDTGELFF.

This clone was seen once. The chain joins TRBV5-1 to TRBJ2-1; no reliable D call. Germline V CDR1 and CDR2: SGHRS, YFSETQ. This CDR3 comprises 14 residues. V was trimmed by 2 bases and J by 8 bases, leaving 14 bases between them. CDR3 sequence (DNA): TGCGCCAGCAGCTTCGTTGGTGGTGGGGATGAGCAGTTCTTC. It translates to CASSFVGGGDEQFF.

V usage is TRBV19 and J usage is TRBJ2-1; 11 bases fit TRBD2. The ends lost 6 bases at V and 6 bases at J; junction bases unmatched: 7. This CDR3 is 15 amino acids long. The germline gives CDR1 LNHDA, CDR2 SQIVND (reference sequence). The CDR3 region has the DNA TGTGCCAGTAGGCTAGCGGGAGGAGAAGGCAATGAGCAGTTCTTC. Its translation is CASRLAGGEGNEQFF.

Worth noting for this clone: Other DNA sequences in the sample encode the same CDR3. The CDR3 DNA sequence: TGCGCCAGCAGCAACCCCGGGACAGGGGTACGAGAGACCCAGTACTTC. Encoded protein: CASSNPGTGVRETQYF. The chain employs TRBV5-1 and TRBJ2-5; TRBD1 matches at 10 bases. CDR1 SGHRS and CDR2 YFSETQ come from the germline V gene. The CDR3 is 16 amino acids. V dropped 4 bases and J dropped 4; count of bases not matched to a gene: 10.

This chain uses TRBV29-1 with TRBJ2-5, with D perhaps being TRBD1 or TRBD2 (5 bases each). This CDR3 has 13 residues. From germline, CDR1 is SQVTM and CDR2 ANQGSEA. V lost 4 bases and J 1 base, leaving 10 bases between the germline ends. CDR3 sequence (DNA): TGCAGCGTTGTTGGGGGAATCCAAGAGACCCAGTACTTC. It encodes CSVVGGIQETQYF.

Worth noting for this clone: Other DNA sequences of this sample code for an identical CDR3. The V call is TRBV2, the J call TRBJ2-5; 7 bases agree with TRBD2. The germline V gene has CDR1 SNHLY and CDR2 FYNNEI. The V and J ends lost 4 bases and 2 bases, in that order; junction bases with no gene match: 7. This CDR3 contains 15 residues. In nucleotides, the CDR3 is TGTGCCAGCAGTGGGGGGGGTGGGGAACAAGAGACCCAGTACTTC. It yields the protein CASSGGGGEQETQYF.

This clone was recorded once. This chain links TRBV5-1 with TRBJ1-1; D may be TRBD1 (5 bases). From germline, CDR1 is SGHRS and CDR2 YFSETQ. This CDR3 region has 14 residues. Trimming took 0 bases from V and 4 from J, leaving 10 bases between them. The CDR3 coding sequence is TGCGCCAGCAGCTTGGCCCCAGGGTCCACTGAAGCTTTCTTT. Its protein product is CASSLAPGSTEAFF.

The count of this clone is one. This chain connects TRBV5-1 to TRBJ2-3; perhaps TRBD2 as D (6 bases). This CDR3 comprises 14 residues. Germline lookup yields CDR1 SGHRS and CDR2 YFSETQ. Trimming removed 7 bases from V and 0 bases from J, with 12 bases in between. CDR3 DNA: TGCGCCAGCGCGCGGGGAGGAAGCACAGATACGCAGTATTTT. Its translation: CASARGGSTDTQYF. Full variable domain (missing parts from reference TRBV5-1 and TRBJ2-3): KAGVTQTPRYLIKTRGQQVTLSCSPISGHRSVSWYQQTPGQGLQFLFEYFSETQRNKGNFPGRFSGRQFSNSRSEMNVSTLELGDSALYLCASARGGSTDTQYFGPGTRLTVL.